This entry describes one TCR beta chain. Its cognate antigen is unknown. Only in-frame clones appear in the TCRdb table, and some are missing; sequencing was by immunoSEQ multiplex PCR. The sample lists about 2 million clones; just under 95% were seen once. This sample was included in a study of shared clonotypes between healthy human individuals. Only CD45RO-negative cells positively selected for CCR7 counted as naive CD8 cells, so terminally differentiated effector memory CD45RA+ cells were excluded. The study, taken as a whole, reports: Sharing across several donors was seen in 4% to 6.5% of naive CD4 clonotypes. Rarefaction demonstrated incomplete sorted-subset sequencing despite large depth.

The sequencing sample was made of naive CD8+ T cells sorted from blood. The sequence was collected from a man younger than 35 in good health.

The CDR3 here is CASGLAGPPFLQETQYF. The CDR3, as DNA: TGTGCTAGTGGTTTGGCGGGCCCTCCCTTTCTTCAAGAGACCCAGTACTTC. The chain recombines TRBV12-5 with TRBJ2-5; D uncertain. Trimming took off 1 base at V and 2 bases at J, with 17 bases between the two ends. This CDR3 is 17 amino acids long. Germline CDR1 and CDR2: LGHNT and FRNRAP.